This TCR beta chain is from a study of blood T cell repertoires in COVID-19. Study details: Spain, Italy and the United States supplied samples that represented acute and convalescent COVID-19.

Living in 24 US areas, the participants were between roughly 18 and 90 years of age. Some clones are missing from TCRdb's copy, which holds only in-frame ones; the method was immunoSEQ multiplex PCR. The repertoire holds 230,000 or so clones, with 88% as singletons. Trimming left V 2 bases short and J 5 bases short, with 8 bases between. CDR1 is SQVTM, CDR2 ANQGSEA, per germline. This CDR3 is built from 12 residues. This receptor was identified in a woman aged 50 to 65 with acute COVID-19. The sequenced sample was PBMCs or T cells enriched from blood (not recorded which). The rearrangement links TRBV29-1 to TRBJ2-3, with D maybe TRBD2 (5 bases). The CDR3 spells CSVEWRVDTQYF. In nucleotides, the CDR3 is TGCAGCGTTGAATGGCGGGTAGATACGCAGTATTTT.